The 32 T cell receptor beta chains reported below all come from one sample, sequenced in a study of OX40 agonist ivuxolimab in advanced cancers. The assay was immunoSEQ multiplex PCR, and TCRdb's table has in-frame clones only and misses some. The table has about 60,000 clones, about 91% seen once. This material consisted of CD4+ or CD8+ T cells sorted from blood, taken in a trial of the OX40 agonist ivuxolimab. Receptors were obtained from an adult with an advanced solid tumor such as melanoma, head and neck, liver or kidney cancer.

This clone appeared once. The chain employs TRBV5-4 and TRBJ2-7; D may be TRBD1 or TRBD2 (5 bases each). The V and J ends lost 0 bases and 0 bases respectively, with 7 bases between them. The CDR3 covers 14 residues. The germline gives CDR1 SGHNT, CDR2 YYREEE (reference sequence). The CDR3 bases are TGTGCCAGCAGCTTGGGGGGGAGCTCCTACGAGCAGTACTTC. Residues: CASSLGGSSYEQYF.

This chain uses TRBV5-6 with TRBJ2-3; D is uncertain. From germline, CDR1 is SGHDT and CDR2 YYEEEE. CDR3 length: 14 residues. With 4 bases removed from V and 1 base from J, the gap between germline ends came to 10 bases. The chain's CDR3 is CASSKPHRTDTQYF. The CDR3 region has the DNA TGTGCCAGCAGCAAACCTCACCGCACAGATACGCAGTATTTT.

The CDR3 DNA is TGTGCCAGCAGTGATAGCCCGGGACCACTAATCTCCTACAATGAGCAGTTCTTC. Its translation is CASSDSPGPLISYNEQFF. This chain uses TRBV6-1 with TRBJ2-1; D is possibly TRBD1 or TRBD2 (5 bases each). This CDR3 has 18 amino acids. Germline CDR1 reads MNHNS; CDR2 reads SASEGT. Deletions cut 3 bases from V and 0 bases from J, with 18 bases between.

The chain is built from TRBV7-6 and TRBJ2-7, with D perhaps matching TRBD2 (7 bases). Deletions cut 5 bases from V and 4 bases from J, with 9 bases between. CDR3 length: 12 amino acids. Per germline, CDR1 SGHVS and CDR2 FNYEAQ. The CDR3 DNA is TGTGCCAGCAGCGAGGGGGGGTACGAGCAGTACTTC. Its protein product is CASSEGGYEQYF.

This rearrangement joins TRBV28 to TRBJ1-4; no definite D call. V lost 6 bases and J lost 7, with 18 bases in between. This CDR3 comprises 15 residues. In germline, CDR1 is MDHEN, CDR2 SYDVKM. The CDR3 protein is CASSDLLGSGEKLFF. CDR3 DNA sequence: TGTGCCAGCAGCGACCTGCTCGGGTCGGGTGAAAAACTGTTTTTT.

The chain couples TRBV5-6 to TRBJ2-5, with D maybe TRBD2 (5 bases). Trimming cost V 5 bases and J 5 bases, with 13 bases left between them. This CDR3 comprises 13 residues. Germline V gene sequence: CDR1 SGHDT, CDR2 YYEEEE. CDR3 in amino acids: CASRAGRGETQYF. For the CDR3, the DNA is TGTGCCAGCAGGGCTGGACGCGGGGAGACCCAGTACTTC.

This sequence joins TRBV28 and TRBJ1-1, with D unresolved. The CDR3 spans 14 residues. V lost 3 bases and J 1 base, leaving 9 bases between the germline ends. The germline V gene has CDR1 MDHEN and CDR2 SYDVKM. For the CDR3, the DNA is TGTGCCAGCAGTTTGTGGCAGGCGAACACTGAAGCTTTCTTT. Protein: CASSLWQANTEAFF.

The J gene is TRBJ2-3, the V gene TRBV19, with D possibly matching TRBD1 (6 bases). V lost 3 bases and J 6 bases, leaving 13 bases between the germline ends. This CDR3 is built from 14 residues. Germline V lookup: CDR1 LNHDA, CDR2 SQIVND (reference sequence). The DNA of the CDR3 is TGTGCCAGTAGTATTACCTCAGGGGCTGATACGCAGTATTTT. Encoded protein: CASSITSGADTQYF.

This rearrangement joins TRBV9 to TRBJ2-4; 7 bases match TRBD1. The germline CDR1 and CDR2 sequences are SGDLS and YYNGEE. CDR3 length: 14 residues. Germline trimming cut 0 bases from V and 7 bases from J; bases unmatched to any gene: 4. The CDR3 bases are TGTGCCAGCAGCGTAGGAGGGACAGTGAACATTCAGTACTTC. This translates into CASSVGGTVNIQYF.

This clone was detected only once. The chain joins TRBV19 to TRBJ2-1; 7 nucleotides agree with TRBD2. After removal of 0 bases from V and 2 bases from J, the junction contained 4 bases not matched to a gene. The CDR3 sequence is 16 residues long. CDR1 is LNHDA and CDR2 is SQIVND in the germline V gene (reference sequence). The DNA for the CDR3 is TGTGCCAGTAGTATAGAGGGAGGGTTTGCCTACAATGAGCAGTTCTTC. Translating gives CASSIEGGFAYNEQFF.

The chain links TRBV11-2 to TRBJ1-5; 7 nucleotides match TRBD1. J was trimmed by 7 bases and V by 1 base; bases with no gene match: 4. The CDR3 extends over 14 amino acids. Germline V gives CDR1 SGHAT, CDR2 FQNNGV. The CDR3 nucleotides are TGTGCCAGCAGCTTAGGAGGGGGCGGACAGCCCCAGCATTTT. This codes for CASSLGGGGQPQHF.

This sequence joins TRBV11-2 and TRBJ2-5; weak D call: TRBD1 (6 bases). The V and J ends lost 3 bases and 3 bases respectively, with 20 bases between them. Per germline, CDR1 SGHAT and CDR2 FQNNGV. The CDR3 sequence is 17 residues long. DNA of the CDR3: TGTGCCAGCAGCTTCTCCGGGACAAGACTTTGGGAAGAGACCCAGTACTTC. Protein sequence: CASSFSGTRLWEETQYF.

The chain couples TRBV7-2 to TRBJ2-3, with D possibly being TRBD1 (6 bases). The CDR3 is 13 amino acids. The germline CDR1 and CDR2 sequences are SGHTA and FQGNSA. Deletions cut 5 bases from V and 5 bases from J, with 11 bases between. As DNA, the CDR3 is TGTGCCAGCAGCGCAACAGGGATAGATACGCAGTATTTT. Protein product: CASSATGIDTQYF.

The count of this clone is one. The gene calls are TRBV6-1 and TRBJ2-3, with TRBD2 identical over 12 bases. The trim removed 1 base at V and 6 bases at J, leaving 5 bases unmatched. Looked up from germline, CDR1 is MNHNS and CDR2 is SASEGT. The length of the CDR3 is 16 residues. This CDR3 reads CASSEVASGGADTQYF. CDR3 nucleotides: TGTGCCAGCAGTGAAGTGGCTAGCGGGGGGGCGGATACGCAGTATTTT.

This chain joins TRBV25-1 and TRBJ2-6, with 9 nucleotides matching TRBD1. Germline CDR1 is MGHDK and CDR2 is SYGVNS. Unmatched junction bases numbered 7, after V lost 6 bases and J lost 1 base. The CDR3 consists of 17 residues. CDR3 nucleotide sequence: TGTGCCAGCAGGGGTGACAGGGGGGAATCTGGGGCCAACGTCCTGACTTTC. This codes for CASRGDRGESGANVLTF.

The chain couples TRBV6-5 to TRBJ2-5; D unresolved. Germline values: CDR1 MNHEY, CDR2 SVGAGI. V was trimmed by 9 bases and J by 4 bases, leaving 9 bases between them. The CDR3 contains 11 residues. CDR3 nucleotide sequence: TGTGCCAGACGGTCCGGAGAGACCCAGTACTTC. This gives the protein CARRSGETQYF.

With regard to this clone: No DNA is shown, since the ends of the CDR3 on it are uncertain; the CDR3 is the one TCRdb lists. The CDR3 region is CASSTSGFWGTDTNYGYTF. The V call is TRBV28, the J call TRBJ1-2. Germline-derived CDR1 and CDR2 are MDHEN and SYDVKM. 19 amino acids form the CDR3, both terminal residues included.

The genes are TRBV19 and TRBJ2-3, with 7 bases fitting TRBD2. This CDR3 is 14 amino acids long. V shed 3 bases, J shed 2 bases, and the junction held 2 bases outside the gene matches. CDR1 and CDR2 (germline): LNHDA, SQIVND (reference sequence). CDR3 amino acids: CASSITSDTDTQYF. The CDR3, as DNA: TGTGCCAGTAGTATTACTAGCGACACAGATACGCAGTATTTT. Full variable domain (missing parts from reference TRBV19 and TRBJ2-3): DGGITQSPKYLFRKEGQNVTLSCEQNLNHDAMYWYRQDPGQGLRLIYYSQIVNDFQKGDIAEGYSVSREKKESFPLTVTSAQKNPTAFYLCASSITSDTDTQYFGPGTRLTVL.

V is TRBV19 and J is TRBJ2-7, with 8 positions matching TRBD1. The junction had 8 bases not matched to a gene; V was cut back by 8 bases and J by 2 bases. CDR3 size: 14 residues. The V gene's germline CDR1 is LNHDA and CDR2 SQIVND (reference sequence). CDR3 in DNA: TGTGCCAGTGCCCCGGCGGACAGGGCCTACGAGCAGTACTTC. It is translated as CASAPADRAYEQYF. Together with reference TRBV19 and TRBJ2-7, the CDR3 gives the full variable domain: DGGITQSPKYLFRKEGQNVTLSCEQNLNHDAMYWYRQDPGQGLRLIYYSQIVNDFQKGDIAEGYSVSREKKESFPLTVTSAQKNPTAFYLCASAPADRAYEQYFGPGTRLTVT.

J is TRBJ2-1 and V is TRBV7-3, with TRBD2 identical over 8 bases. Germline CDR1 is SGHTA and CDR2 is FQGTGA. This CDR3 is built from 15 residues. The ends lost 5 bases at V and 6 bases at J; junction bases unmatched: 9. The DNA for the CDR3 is TGTGCCAGCAGCCCCGGGGGGGTTAAAGTCAATGAGCAGTTCTTC. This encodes CASSPGGVKVNEQFF.

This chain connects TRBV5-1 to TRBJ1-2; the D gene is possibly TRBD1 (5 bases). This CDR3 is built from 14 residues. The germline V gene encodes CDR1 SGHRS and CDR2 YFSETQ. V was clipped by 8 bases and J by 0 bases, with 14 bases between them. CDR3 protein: CASSLTGANYGYTF. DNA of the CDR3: TGCGCCAGTAGTCTAACAGGAGCTAACTATGGCTACACCTTC.

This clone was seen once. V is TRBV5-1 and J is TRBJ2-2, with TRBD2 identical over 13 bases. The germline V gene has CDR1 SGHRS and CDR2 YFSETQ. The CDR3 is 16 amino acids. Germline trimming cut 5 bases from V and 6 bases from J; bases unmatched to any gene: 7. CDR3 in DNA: TGCGCCAGCAGTTCCGGGACTAGCGGGAATTCCGGGGAGCTGTTTTTT. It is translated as CASSSGTSGNSGELFF.

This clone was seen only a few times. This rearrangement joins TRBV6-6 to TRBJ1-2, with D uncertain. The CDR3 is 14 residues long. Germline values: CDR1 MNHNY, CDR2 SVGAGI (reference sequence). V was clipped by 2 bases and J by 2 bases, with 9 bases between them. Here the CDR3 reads CASSYGVRNYGYTF. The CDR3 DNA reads TGTGCCAGCAGTTACGGGGTCCGGAACTATGGCTACACCTTC.

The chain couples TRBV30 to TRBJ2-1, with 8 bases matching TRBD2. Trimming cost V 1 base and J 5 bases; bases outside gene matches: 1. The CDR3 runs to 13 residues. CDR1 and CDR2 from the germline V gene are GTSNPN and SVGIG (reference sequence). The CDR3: CAWSDGRDNEQFF. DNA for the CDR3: TGTGCCTGGAGTGACGGGAGGGACAATGAGCAGTTCTTC.

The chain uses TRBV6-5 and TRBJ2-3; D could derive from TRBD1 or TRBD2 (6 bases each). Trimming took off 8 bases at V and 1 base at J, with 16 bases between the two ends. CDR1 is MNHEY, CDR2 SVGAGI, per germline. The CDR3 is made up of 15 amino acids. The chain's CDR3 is CASRSGGAGTDTQYF. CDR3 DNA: TGTGCCAGCCGGTCCGGGGGCGCCGGCACAGATACGCAGTATTTT.

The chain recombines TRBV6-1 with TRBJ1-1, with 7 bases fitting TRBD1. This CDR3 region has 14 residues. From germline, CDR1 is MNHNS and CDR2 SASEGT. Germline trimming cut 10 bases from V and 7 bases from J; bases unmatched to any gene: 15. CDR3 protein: CATTPEQGSGEAFF. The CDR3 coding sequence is TGTGCCACCACTCCCGAACAGGGGAGCGGTGAAGCTTTCTTT.

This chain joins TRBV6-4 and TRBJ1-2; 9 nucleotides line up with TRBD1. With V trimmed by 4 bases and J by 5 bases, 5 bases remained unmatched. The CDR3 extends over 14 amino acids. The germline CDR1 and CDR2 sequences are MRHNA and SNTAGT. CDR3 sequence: CASSGTGVVYGYTF. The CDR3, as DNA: TGTGCCAGCAGTGGGACAGGGGTCGTTTATGGCTACACCTTC.

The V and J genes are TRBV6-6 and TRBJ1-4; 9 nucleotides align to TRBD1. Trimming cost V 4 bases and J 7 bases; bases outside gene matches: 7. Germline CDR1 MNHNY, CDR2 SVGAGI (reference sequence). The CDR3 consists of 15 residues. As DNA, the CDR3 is TGTGCCAGCAGTTCCCCGGGACAGGGTCGTGAAAAACTGTTTTTT. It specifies CASSSPGQGREKLFF.

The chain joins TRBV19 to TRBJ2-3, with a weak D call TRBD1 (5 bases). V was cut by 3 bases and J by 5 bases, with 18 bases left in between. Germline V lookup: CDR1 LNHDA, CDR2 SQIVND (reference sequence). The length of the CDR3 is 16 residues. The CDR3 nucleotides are TGTGCCAGTAGTATGGGAAAGGGGATAGTCGGAGATACGCAGTATTTT. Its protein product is CASSMGKGIVGDTQYF.

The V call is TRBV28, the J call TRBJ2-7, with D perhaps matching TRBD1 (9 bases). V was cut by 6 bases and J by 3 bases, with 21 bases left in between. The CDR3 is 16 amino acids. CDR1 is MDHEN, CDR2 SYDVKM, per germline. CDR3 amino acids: CASSTTGGTGLYEQYF. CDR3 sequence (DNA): TGTGCCAGCAGCACTACGGGGGGGACAGGGCTCTACGAGCAGTACTTC.

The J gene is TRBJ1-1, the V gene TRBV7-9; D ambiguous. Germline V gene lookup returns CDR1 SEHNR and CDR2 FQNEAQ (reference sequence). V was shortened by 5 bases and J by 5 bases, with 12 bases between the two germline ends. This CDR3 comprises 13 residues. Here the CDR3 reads CASSTDEETEAFF. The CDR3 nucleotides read TGTGCCAGCAGCACCGACGAGGAGACTGAAGCTTTCTTT.

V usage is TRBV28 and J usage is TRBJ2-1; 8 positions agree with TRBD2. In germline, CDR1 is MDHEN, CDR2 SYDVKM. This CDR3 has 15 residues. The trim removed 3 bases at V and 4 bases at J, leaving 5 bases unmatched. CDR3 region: CASSLGAGVYNEQFF. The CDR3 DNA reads TGTGCCAGCAGTTTGGGAGCGGGAGTGTACAATGAGCAGTTCTTC.